The table lists the clone carrying this T cell receptor beta chain with a few counts. Researchers made TCR beta libraries by using iRepertoire HTBI primers and running Arm-PCR on CDR3 regions. TCRdb called the multiplex PCR reads again in MiXCR, with one record for every CDR3 protein. The table includes about 540,000 distinct CDR3 sequences, roughly 14% detected once. Time point noted: newly diagnosed GD, antithyroid drugs for less than 3 months. Extracted RNA from PBMCs served as the source of the TCR library. These data originate in a study of regulatory T cells in long-lasting Graves disease. The V segment lost 0 bases and the J segment 7 bases; nucleotides outside the gene matches: 2. Germline V gene sequence: CDR1 GTSNPN, CDR2 SVGIG (reference sequence). This CDR3 is built from 13 residues. These same records also appear under a second study, on T cells in Graves' hyperthyroidism and ophthalmopathy. From that report: Newly diagnosed hyperthyroidism, duration under 2 months, in patients aged 18 to 65. HTBI primers were employed in a first-round RT-PCR of the TCR CDR3. Ophthalmopathy stood apart from stable hyperthyroidism in a 13 V-J model. Prediction of ophthalmopathy progression came a median approximately 6.5 months pre-onset.

The TCR comes from a man aged 25 to 40 with Graves disease. The source was peripheral blood mononuclear cells (PBMCs), collected at new diagnosis, from a patient treated with antithyroid drugs. The genes are TRBV30 and TRBJ2-2; TRBD2 matches 7 bases. The CDR3 loop is CAWSVLANGELFF. In nucleotides, the CDR3 is TGTGCCTGGAGTGTACTAGCGAACGGGGAGCTGTTTTTT.